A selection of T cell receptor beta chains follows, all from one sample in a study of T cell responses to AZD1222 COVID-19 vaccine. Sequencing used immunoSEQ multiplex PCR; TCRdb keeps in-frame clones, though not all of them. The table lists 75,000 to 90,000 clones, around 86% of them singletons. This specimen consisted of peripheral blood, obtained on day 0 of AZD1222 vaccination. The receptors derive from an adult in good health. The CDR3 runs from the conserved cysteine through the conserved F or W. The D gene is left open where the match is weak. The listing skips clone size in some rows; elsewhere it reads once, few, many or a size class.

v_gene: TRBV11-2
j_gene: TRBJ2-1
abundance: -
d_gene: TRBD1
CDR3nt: TGTGCCAGCAGCCCCTCCCAGGGGGTGGCCTACAATGAGCAGTTCTTC
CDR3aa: CASSPSQGVAYNEQFF

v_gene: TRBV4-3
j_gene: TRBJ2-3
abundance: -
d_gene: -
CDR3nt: TGCGCCAGCAGCCCCCGGTGGACAGCAGATACGCAGTATTTT
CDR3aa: CASSPRWTADTQYF

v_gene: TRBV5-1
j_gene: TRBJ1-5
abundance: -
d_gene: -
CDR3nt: TGCGCCAGCAGACCGGGTGATAGCAATCAGCCCCAGCATTTT
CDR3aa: CASRPGDSNQPQHF

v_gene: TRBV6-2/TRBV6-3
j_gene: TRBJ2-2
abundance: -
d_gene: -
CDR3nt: TGTGCCAGCAGTCCAACATTACAGCGGTTCGCGAACACCGGGGAGCTGTTTTTT
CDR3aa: CASSPTLQRFANTGELFF

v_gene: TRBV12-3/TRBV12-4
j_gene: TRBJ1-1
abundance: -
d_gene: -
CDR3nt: TGTGCCAGCAGTGCGAAAATTAGAGCTTTCTTT
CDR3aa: CASSAKIRAFF

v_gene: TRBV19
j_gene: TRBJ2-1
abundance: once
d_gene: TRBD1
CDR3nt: TGTGCCAGTAGTCCCCCACAGGGGGATGAGCAGTTCTTC
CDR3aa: CASSPPQGDEQFF

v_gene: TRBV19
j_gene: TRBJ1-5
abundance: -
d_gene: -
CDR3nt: TGTGCCAGTAGTATAGTGGGGGTCTCTCAGCCCCAGCATTTT
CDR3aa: CASSIVGVSQPQHF

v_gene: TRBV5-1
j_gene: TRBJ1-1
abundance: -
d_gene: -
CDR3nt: TGCGCCAGCAGCTTGGATTGGGACACTGAAGCTTTCTTT
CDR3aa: CASSLDWDTEAFF

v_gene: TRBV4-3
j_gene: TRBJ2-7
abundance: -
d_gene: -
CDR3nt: TGCGCCAGCAGCCAAGAATCACCACAGGTCTACGAGCAGTACTTC
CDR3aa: CASSQESPQVYEQYF

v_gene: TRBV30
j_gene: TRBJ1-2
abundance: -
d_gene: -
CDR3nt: TGTGCCTGCTCTCTCGGTGGCTATGGCTACACCTTC
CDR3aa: CACSLGGYGYTF

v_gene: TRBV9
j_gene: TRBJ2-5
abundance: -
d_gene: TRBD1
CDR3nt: TGTGCCAGCAGCCCCGGACAGGAGACACTAAAAGAGACCCAGTACTTC
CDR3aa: CASSPGQETLKETQYF

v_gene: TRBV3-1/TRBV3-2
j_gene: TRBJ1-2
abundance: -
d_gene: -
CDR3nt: TGTGCCAGCAGCCCCGGGAGCAGCCTCTATGGCTACACCTTC
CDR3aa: CASSPGSSLYGYTF

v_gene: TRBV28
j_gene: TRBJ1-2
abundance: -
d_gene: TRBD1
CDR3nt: TGTGCCAGCAGTTTTTTGGGACAGGGGGTAGGGCCGGACTATGGCTACACCTTC
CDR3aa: CASSFLGQGVGPDYGYTF

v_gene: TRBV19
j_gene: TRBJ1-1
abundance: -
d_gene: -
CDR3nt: TGTGCCAGTACCCTATATCACACAGGGCGAGTAGAAGCTTTCTTT
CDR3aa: CASTLYHTGRVEAFF

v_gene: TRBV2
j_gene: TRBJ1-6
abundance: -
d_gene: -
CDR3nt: TGTGCCAGCAGTGAAGGGGGGGATGGGAATAATTCACCCCTCCACTTT
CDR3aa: CASSEGGDGNNSPLHF

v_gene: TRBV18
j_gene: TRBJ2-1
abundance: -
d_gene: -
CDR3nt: TGTGCCAGCTCAAACCCAGAGCTAAGCTCCTACAATGAGCAGTTCTTC
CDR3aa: CASSNPELSSYNEQFF

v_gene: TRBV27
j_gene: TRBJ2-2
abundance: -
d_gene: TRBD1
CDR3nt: TGTGCCAGCAGGAAAACAGGGGGTGAGGAGCTGTTTTTT
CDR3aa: CASRKTGGEELFF

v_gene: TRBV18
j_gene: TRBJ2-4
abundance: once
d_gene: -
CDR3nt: TGTGCCAGCTCACCGCGGCACAGGTCTTTAGCCAAAAACATTCAGTACTTC
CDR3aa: CASSPRHRSLAKNIQYF

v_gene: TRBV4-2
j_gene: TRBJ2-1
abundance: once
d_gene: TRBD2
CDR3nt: TGTGCCAGCAGCCAAGATGGTTCTAGCGGTCGAGAGCAGTTCTTC
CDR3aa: CASSQDGSSGREQFF

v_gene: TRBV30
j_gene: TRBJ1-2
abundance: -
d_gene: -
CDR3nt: TGTGCCTGGAGTGCGGGGGCTTACTATGGCTACACCTTC
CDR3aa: CAWSAGAYYGYTF

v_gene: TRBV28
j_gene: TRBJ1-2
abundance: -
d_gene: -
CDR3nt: TGTGCCAGCATTAAGGGATCCTATCAGGGCTACACCTTC
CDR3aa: CASIKGSYQGYTF

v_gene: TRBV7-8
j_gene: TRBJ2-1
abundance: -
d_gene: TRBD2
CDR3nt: TGTGCCAGCAGCCAATGGCTAGCGGGGGGGAAGGGGTACAATGAGCAGTTCTTC
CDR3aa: CASSQWLAGGKGYNEQFF

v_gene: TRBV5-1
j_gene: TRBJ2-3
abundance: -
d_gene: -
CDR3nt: TGCGCCAGCGCCAGGGCGGCCGCAGATACGCAGTATTTT
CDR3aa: CASARAAADTQYF

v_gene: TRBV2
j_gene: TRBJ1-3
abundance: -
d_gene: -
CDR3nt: TGTGCCAGCAGTGAGGAGGGACCGATCTCTGGAAACACCATATATTTT
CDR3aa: CASSEEGPISGNTIYF

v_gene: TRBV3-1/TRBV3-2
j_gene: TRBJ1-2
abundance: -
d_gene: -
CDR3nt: TGTGCCAGCAGCCGCGGTAACAGGGCCGATTATGGCTACACCTTC
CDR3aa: CASSRGNRADYGYTF

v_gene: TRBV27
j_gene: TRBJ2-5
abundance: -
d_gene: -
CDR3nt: TGTGCCAGCAGTTCCCTCGGATTTCAGGAAGAGACCCAGTACTTC
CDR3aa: CASSSLGFQEETQYF

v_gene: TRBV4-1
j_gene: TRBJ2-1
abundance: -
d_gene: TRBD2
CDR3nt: TGCGCCAGCAGCCAAGAGGGCTGGAGCGGGGGGGAACAGTTCTTC
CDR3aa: CASSQEGWSGGEQFF

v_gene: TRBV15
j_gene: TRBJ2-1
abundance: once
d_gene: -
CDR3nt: TGTGCCACCAGCGCGTCCTCTTACTACAATGAGCAGTTCTTC
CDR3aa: CATSASSYYNEQFF

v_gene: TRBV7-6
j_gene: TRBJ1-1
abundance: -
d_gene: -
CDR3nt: TGTGCCAGCAGCTTAGGTCAGATTGATGAAGCTTTCTTT
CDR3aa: CASSLGQIDEAFF

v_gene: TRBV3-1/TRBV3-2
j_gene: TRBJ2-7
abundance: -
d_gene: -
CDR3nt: TGTGCCAGCAGCCTAGGGCGGGGAGATTACGAGCAGTACTTC
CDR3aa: CASSLGRGDYEQYF

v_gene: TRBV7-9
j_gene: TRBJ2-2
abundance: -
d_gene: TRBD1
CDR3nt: TGTGCCAGCAGCCCGACAGGGGCCATTAACACCGGGGAGCTGTTTTTT
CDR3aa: CASSPTGAINTGELFF

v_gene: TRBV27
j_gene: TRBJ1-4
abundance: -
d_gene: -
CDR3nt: TGTGCCAGCAGTCTTCGACGGTTAACTAATGAAAAACTGTTTTTT
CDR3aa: CASSLRRLTNEKLFF

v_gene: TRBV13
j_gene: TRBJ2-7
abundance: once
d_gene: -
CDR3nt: TGTGCCAGCAGCTTAGTAGGAGGCTTCAAGGAGCAGTACTTC
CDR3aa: CASSLVGGFKEQYF

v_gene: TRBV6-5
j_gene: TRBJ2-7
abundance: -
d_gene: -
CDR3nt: TGTGCCAGCATGAGTCCCTGGGGAGGCTACGAGCAGTACTTC
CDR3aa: CASMSPWGGYEQYF

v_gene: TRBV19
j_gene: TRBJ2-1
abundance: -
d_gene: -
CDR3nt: TGTGCCAGTTCGACACTGACTTACAATGAGCAGTTCTTC
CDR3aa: CASSTLTYNEQFF

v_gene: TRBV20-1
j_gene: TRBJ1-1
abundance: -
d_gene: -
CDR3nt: TGCAGTGCTAGTTATGGGGGTTCCACGGGTGAAGCTTTCTTT
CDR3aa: CSASYGGSTGEAFF

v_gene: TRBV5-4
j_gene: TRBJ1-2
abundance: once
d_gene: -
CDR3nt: TGTGCCAGCAGTACAGGGACCTATGGCTACACCTTC
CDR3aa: CASSTGTYGYTF

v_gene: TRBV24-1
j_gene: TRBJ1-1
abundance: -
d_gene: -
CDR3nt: TGTGCCACCAGGGGGGGGGAAGGGACTGAAGCTTTCTTT
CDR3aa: CATRGGEGTEAFF

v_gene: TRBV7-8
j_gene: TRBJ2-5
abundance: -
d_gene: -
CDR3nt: TGTGCCAGCAGCCCCACGACTGCGATGAAGGCCCAGTACTTC
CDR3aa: CASSPTTAMKAQYF

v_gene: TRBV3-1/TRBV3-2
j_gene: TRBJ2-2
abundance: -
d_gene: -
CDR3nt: TGTGCCAGCAGCACCTACAGGGAAACCGGGGAGCTGTTTTTT
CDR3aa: CASSTYRETGELFF

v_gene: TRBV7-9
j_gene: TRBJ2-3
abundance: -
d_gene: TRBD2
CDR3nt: TGTGCCAGCAGCTTAATCAGCGGGGGGCCTCTTCAGTATTTT
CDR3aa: CASSLISGGPLQYF

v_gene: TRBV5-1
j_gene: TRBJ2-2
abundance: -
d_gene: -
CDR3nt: TGCGCCAGCAGCTTTAACGCGAACACCGGGGAGCTGTTTTTT
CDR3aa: CASSFNANTGELFF

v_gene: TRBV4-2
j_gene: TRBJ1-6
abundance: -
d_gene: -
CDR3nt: TGTGCCAGCAGCCAAGACGAGTTAGTTAGAGGAGATTCACCCCTCCACTTT
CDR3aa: CASSQDELVRGDSPLHF

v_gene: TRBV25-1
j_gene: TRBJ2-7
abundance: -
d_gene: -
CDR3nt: TGTGCCAGCAGTTCGAGTACGAAGCAGTACTTC
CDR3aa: CASSSSTKQYF

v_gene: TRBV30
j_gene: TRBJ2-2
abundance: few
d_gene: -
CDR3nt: TGTGCCTGGAGTGCACTCACCGGGGAGCTGTTTTTT
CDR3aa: CAWSALTGELFF

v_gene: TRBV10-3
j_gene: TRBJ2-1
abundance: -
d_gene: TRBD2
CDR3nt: TGTGCCATCGCGGGGGGGCTAGCGGACTACAATGAGCAGTTCTTC
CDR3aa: CAIAGGLADYNEQFF

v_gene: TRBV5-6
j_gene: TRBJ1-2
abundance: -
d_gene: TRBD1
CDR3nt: TGTGCCAGCAGCTACGGACAGGGGGCCCCAAACTATGGCTACACCTTC
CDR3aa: CASSYGQGAPNYGYTF

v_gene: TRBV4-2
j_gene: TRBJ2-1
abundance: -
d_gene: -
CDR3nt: TGTGCCAGCAGCCAAGATCCGGACTTCAATGAGCAGTTCTTC
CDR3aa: CASSQDPDFNEQFF

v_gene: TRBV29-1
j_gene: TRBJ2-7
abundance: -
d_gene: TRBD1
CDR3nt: TGCAGCGTTGTTAGGGACAGGGGGCACGAGCAGTACTTC
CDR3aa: CSVVRDRGHEQYF

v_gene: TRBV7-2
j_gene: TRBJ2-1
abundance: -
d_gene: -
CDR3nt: TGTGCCAGCAGCCAACAACACGAGCAGTTCTTC
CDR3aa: CASSQQHEQFF

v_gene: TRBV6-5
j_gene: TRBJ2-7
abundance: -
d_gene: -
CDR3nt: TGTGCCAGCAGTTACGCGTCAGGGGCCGACGAGCAGTACTTC
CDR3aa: CASSYASGADEQYF

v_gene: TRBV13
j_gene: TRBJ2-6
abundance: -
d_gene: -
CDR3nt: TGTGCCAGCAGCTTACGGGACCGGGGGACAGCTGGGGCCAACGTCCTGACTTTC
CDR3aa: CASSLRDRGTAGANVLTF

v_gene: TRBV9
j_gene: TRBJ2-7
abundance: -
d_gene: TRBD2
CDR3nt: TGTGCCAGCAGCGTGGGGGAGGGACGAGTTTACGAGCAGTACTTC
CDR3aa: CASSVGEGRVYEQYF

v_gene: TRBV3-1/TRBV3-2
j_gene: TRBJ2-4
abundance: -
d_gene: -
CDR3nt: TGTGCCAGCAGCCATTCCGACTGGGTGTTGGCCAAAAACATTCAGTACTTC
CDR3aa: CASSHSDWVLAKNIQYF